Listed here is a single T cell receptor beta chain. Its antigen remains unknown. This entry is derived from a study of response to subunit inactivated influenza vaccine. One entry per CDR3 protein, called by TCRdb with MiXCR from the RT-PCR reads. The sample contains more than 500,000 distinct CDR3 sequences, approximately 11% of which appear only once. Germline V gene sequence: CDR1 MNHEY, CDR2 SMNVEV (reference sequence). The CDR3 length is 13 residues. V lost 6 bases and J lost 4, with 10 bases in between. General study findings and limits: With each seasonal influenza vaccination, the authors suggested, few new T cells are recruited.

These data also formed part of another study, on T cells expressing NK-cell markers. That paper notes: UMIs were included in TCR beta cDNA generated by 5'RACE template switching. In several experiments, an anti-gamma-delta TCR antibody restricted sorting to alpha-beta TCR T cells. Six of the donors carried dominant NKG2C+ clonotypes that took up roughly 1.0-8% of their CD8+ T cells.

The V gene is TRBV27, the J gene TRBJ1-5, with D maybe TRBD1 (6 bases). The sequence derives from a man aged 45-65 years who received an inactivated influenza vaccine. The source material was PBMCs from blood, sampled on the day of vaccination. The CDR3 region has the DNA TGTGCCAGCAGCACAGGGAGAAATCAGCCCCAGCATTTT. This codes for CASSTGRNQPQHF.